What follows describes a single TCR beta chain. V lost 6 bases to trimming and J lost 2 bases, with 11 bases between them. Germline V gives CDR1 WNHNN, CDR2 SYGVQD (reference sequence). The CDR3 is 13 residues long. As processed by the authors: Estimated nucleated cell counts came from reference gene primer amplification. The assay was immunoSEQ multiplex PCR, and TCRdb's table has in-frame clones only and misses some. D and trimming were read from the DNA, whereas the V and J calls and clone size are those reported in that table. The sample includes about 260,000 clones, approximately 89% of them seen just once. This sample is drawn from a study of blood T cell repertoires in COVID-19. Study summary: T cells, B-cell-depleted T cells, or PBMCs supplied cDNA or gDNA.

The sequenced sample consisted of peripheral blood. The TCR originated in a woman aged 70-85 years with COVID-19, enrolled during active disease. The chain has TRBV10-1 and TRBJ2-7; possible D gene TRBD2, 6 bases. This CDR3 is CASRPSATYEQYF. The CDR3 nucleotides read TGCGCCAGCAGGCCTAGCGCTACCTACGAGCAGTACTTC.